Listed below are T cell receptor beta chains from one sample, sequenced in a study of blood T cell repertoires in COVID-19. Assay: immunoSEQ multiplex PCR; the TCRdb copy retains only in-frame clones and omits some. The sample contains roughly 99,000 clones, approximately 88% of which appear only once. The specimen sequenced was peripheral blood. All receptors derive from a man aged 50-60 years with active or convalescent COVID-19. The CDR3 runs from the conserved cysteine through the conserved F or W. Fields, in order: D gene, clone size, V gene, J gene, CDR3 protein, CDR3 DNA. The D gene is left open where the match is weak. Size tells how often a clone was seen (once, few, many) or the class of an expanded clone, and some rows leave it out.

>TRBD1|.|TRBV29-1|TRBJ1-1
CSGGPGPGQLNTEAFF
TGCAGCGGTGGACCCGGGCCGGGACAGCTGAACACTGAAGCTTTCTTT
>TRBD1|.|TRBV27|TRBJ1-4
CASSSNRQGRTNEKLFF
TGTGCCAGCAGTTCGAACCGACAGGGAAGGACTAATGAAAAACTGTTTTTT
>.|.|TRBV5-1|TRBJ2-7
CASSPSGEIPDYEQYF
TGCGCCAGCAGCCCATCTGGGGAGATCCCAGACTACGAGCAGTACTTC
>.|.|TRBV15|TRBJ1-6
CATSRERGRNSPLHF
TGTGCCACCAGCAGAGAGCGGGGGCGAAATTCACCCCTCCACTTT
>TRBD1|.|TRBV6-5|TRBJ2-7
CASSRGPYEQYF
TGTGCCAGCAGCAGGGGGCCCTACGAGCAGTACTTC
>TRBD1|.|TRBV7-8|TRBJ2-7
CASSDDREIYEQYF
TGTGCCAGCAGTGATGACAGGGAAATCTACGAGCAGTACTTC
>.|.|TRBV18|TRBJ1-1
CASSPGQFEAFF
TGTGCCAGCTCACCCGGACAGTTCGAAGCTTTCTTT
>TRBD1|.|TRBV14|TRBJ1-6
CASSRHQGAGSPLHF
TGTGCCAGCAGCCGTCACCAGGGGGCCGGCTCACCCCTCCACTTT
>TRBD1|.|TRBV10-3|TRBJ1-5
CAIWDRTNQPQHF
TGTGCCATATGGGACAGAACCAATCAGCCCCAGCATTTT
>TRBD1|.|TRBV2|TRBJ1-4
CASSLRQGTGEKLFF
TGTGCCAGCAGTCTCCGACAGGGGACCGGTGAAAAACTGTTTTTT
>TRBD1|.|TRBV19|TRBJ1-1
CATRAQGESGTEAFF
TGTGCCACCCGAGCCCAGGGGGAAAGTGGGACTGAAGCTTTCTTT
>TRBD2|.|TRBV5-1|TRBJ2-7
CASSSLAGALEQYF
TGCGCCAGCAGCTCACTAGCGGGAGCCCTCGAGCAGTACTTC
>TRBD2|.|TRBV27|TRBJ2-2
CASSRRLAENTGELFF
TGTGCCAGCAGCCGCCGACTAGCGGAAAACACCGGGGAGCTGTTTTTT
>TRBD1|few|TRBV19|TRBJ2-7
CASSNPAGGKYEQYF
TGTGCCAGTAGTAACCCCGCAGGGGGCAAATACGAGCAGTACTTC
>.|.|TRBV6-6|TRBJ1-4
CASSPGSTNEKLFF
TGTGCCAGCAGCCCGGGTTCAACTAATGAAAAACTGTTTTTT
>TRBD1|.|TRBV6-1|TRBJ1-2
CASSVHGQGAQTGYTF
TGTGCCAGCAGTGTACATGGACAGGGGGCACAAACTGGCTACACCTTC
>.|.|TRBV7-9|TRBJ1-6
CASSLGHLNSPLHF
TGTGCCAGCAGCTTAGGACACTTGAATTCACCCCTCCACTTT
>TRBD1|.|TRBV11-2|TRBJ1-3
CASSLVVGTAGNTIYF
TGTGCCAGCAGCTTAGTGGTAGGGACAGCTGGAAACACCATATATTTT
>TRBD2|.|TRBV7-9|TRBJ2-1
CASSSPTSGSGGGNEQFF
TGTGCCAGCAGCTCGCCGACTAGCGGGAGTGGTGGGGGGAATGAGCAGTTCTTC
>.|.|TRBV6-4|TRBJ2-3
CAAFLADTQYF
TGTGCCGCCTTCCTAGCGGATACGCAGTATTTT
>.|once|TRBV29-1|TRBJ2-3
CSVLVLADTQYF
TGCAGCGTCCTTGTACTAGCAGATACGCAGTATTTT
>TRBD1|.|TRBV30|TRBJ1-5
CAWSAGTGHNQPQHF
TGTGCCTGGAGTGCCGGGACAGGGCACAATCAGCCCCAGCATTTT
>TRBD1|few|TRBV4-3|TRBJ1-5
CASSQHRGSNQPQHF
TGCGCCAGCAGCCAGCACAGGGGCAGCAATCAGCCCCAGCATTTT
>.|.|TRBV11-2|TRBJ2-7
CASSLTLPPTEQYF
TGTGCCAGCAGCTTAACCCTACCTCCTACCGAGCAGTACTTC
>.|.|TRBV27|TRBJ1-4
CASRRSGTATNEKLFF
TGTGCCAGCAGGCGATCCGGGACTGCAACTAATGAAAAACTGTTTTTT
>.|.|TRBV4-1|TRBJ2-5
CASSRSNRGETQYF
TGCGCCAGCAGCCGAAGCAACCGCGGGGAGACCCAGTACTTC
>.|once|TRBV29-1|TRBJ1-5
CSGGQANQPQHF
TGCAGCGGCGGACAAGCAAATCAGCCCCAGCATTTT
>.|.|TRBV21-1|TRBJ1-2
CASSKGGRNYGYTF
TGTGCCAGCAGCAAAGGGGGCCGAAACTATGGCTACACCTTC
>.|.|TRBV27|TRBJ1-1
CASSPTGVSWVNTEAFF
TGTGCCAGCAGTCCGACGGGGGTCAGTTGGGTGAACACTGAAGCTTTCTTT
>TRBD2|.|TRBV6-5|TRBJ2-1
CASSLRRDYYNEQFF
TGTGCCAGCAGTCTCCGACGGGACTACTACAATGAGCAGTTCTTC
>TRBD2|.|TRBV11-2|TRBJ2-7
CASSLLAGESYEQYF
TGTGCCAGCAGCCTACTAGCGGGAGAGAGCTACGAGCAGTACTTC
>.|.|TRBV5-1|TRBJ1-5
CASSLAGEQPQHF
TGCGCCAGCAGCTTGGCCGGGGAACAGCCCCAGCATTTT
>.|.|TRBV30|TRBJ1-2
CAWSPGGLGYTF
TGTGCCTGGAGTCCGGGGGGATTAGGCTACACCTTC
>TRBD1|once|TRBV5-1|TRBJ2-5
CASSLGDRGQETQYF
TGCGCCAGCAGCTTGGGGGACAGGGGGCAAGAGACCCAGTACTTC
>.|.|TRBV19|TRBJ1-5
CASSIGVRGNQPQHF
TGTGCCAGTAGTATAGGGGTCCGCGGGAATCAGCCCCAGCATTTT
>TRBD1|.|TRBV18|TRBJ2-3
CASSPIQGAETDTQYF
TGTGCCAGCTCACCTATACAGGGGGCCGAGACAGATACGCAGTATTTT
>.|.|TRBV6-2/TRBV6-3|TRBJ1-2
CASSYGREESEGYTF
TGTGCCAGCAGTTACGGGCGGGAAGAGTCTGAGGGCTACACCTTC
>.|.|TRBV7-2|TRBJ2-1
CASSSWTAYNEQFF
TGTGCCAGCAGCTCCTGGACAGCCTACAATGAGCAGTTCTTC
>.|.|TRBV28|TRBJ1-1
CASSLRSLNTEAFF
TGTGCCAGCAGTTTGAGGTCTCTGAACACTGAAGCTTTCTTT
>.|.|TRBV4-1|TRBJ2-3
CASSQDQGLWADTQYF
TGCGCCAGCAGCCAAGATCAGGGTCTATGGGCAGATACGCAGTATTTT
>.|few|TRBV24-1|TRBJ2-7
CATSERDNSYEQYF
TGTGCCACCAGTGAACGGGACAACTCCTACGAGCAGTACTTC
>TRBD2|.|TRBV6-2/TRBV6-3|TRBJ2-1
CASSYGREIYNEQFF
TGTGCCAGCAGTTACGGGCGGGAGATCTACAATGAGCAGTTCTTC
>TRBD1|.|TRBV6-5|TRBJ1-4
CASSYRRDRANEKLFF
TGTGCCAGCAGTTACCGCCGGGACAGGGCGAATGAAAAACTGTTTTTT
>.|.|TRBV11-3|TRBJ2-5
CASSPRDSQETQYF
TGTGCCAGCAGCCCTCGGGACTCCCAAGAGACCCAGTACTTC
>.|.|TRBV9|TRBJ2-5
CASSVGIGTQYF
TGTGCCAGCAGCGTAGGCATCGGGACCCAGTACTTC
>.|few|TRBV3-1/TRBV3-2|TRBJ1-1
CASSQVGLTEAFF
TGTGCCAGCAGCCAAGTGGGACTCACTGAAGCTTTCTTT
>.|.|TRBV5-1|TRBJ1-1
CASSLIGGANTEAFF
TGCGCCAGCAGCTTAATCGGGGGTGCGAACACTGAAGCTTTCTTT
>.|.|TRBV2|TRBJ2-5
CASSEFLANQETQYF
TGTGCCAGCAGCGAATTTCTAGCGAACCAAGAGACCCAGTACTTC
>.|.|TRBV5-6|TRBJ2-3
CASSELAGSTDTQYF
TGTGCCAGCAGTGAGCTGGCGGGAAGCACAGATACGCAGTATTTT
>.|.|TRBV7-8|TRBJ1-4
CASSLGRSGFGAEKLFF
TGTGCCAGCAGCTTAGGGCGCTCAGGGTTCGGTGCGGAAAAACTGTTTTTT
>.|.|TRBV6-2/TRBV6-3|TRBJ2-7
CASSYSESYEQYF
TGTGCCAGCAGTTACTCGGAGTCCTACGAGCAGTACTTC
>.|.|TRBV7-2|TRBJ1-1
CASSSVGGNTEAFF
TGTGCCAGCAGCTCCGTGGGGGGGAACACTGAAGCTTTCTTT
>TRBD1|.|TRBV7-9|TRBJ2-2
CASSLPAQGLTGELFF
TGTGCCAGCAGCTTACCAGCACAGGGGTTGACCGGGGAGCTGTTTTTT
>.|.|TRBV2|TRBJ2-2
CASSEFRNTGELFF
TGTGCCAGCAGTGAGTTCAGGAACACCGGGGAGCTGTTTTTT
>.|.|TRBV30|TRBJ2-3
CAWSELLGRRVGTDTQYF
TGTGCCTGGAGCGAACTTCTCGGGAGACGGGTTGGCACAGATACGCAGTATTTT
>TRBD2|.|TRBV5-8|TRBJ2-1
CASSTSGRDNEQFF
TGTGCCAGCAGTACTAGCGGGAGGGACAATGAGCAGTTCTTC
>TRBD1|.|TRBV3-1/TRBV3-2|TRBJ2-7
CASSPGQGTREQYF
TGTGCCAGCAGCCCTGGACAGGGGACCCGCGAGCAGTACTTC